The 4 T cell receptor beta chains listed next were all sequenced from one sample in a study of radiotherapy plus CTLA-4 blockade in lung cancer. Assay: immunoSEQ multiplex PCR; the TCRdb copy retains only in-frame clones and omits some. The sample includes about 110,000 clones, about 85% of them seen just once. The source material was peripheral blood, sampled from a patient treated with radiotherapy plus ipilimumab. Every receptor here comes from a human donor with non-small cell lung cancer that progressed on radiotherapy plus ipilimumab. Some clones in this sample may be carry-over from other donors' samples.

The chain carries TRBV7-8 and TRBJ2-5; D is unresolved. The CDR3 is 16 amino acids. Germline lookup yields CDR1 SGHVS and CDR2 FQNEAQ. Trimming left V 5 bases short and J 7 bases short, with 23 bases between. CDR3 loop: CASSPNNPIWRGTQYF. Written as DNA, the CDR3 is TGTGCCAGCAGCCCTAATAACCCCATATGGCGAGGGACCCAGTACTTC.

This chain links TRBV11-3 with TRBJ1-5; D remains ambiguous. V was cut by 0 bases and J by 4 bases, with 4 bases left in between. In germline, CDR1 is SGHNT, CDR2 YENEEA. The CDR3 totals 13 residues. For the CDR3, the DNA is TGTGCCAGCAGCTTAGAGGTTAATCAGCCCCAGCATTTT. It specifies CASSLEVNQPQHF.

This chain uses TRBV4-3 with TRBJ1-6; the D gene is possibly TRBD1 (5 bases). V was pared by 0 bases and J by 4 bases, with 10 bases between. The germline gives CDR1 LGHNA, CDR2 YSLEER. This CDR3 comprises 16 residues. The CDR3 DNA is TGCGCCAGCAGCCAAGACGGGGCGAGGTATAATTCACCCCTCCACTTT. This translates into CASSQDGARYNSPLHF.

This clone was seen a few times. The V gene is TRBV27, the J gene TRBJ2-2; D might be TRBD1 or TRBD2, each matching 6 bases. Deletions cut 3 bases from V and 7 bases from J, with 12 bases between. Germline V gene sequence: CDR1 MNHEY, CDR2 SMNVEV (reference sequence). This CDR3 is 14 amino acids long. The CDR3 loop reads CASSLRGAGGELFF. In nucleotides, the CDR3 is TGTGCCAGCAGTTTGAGGGGGGCGGGCGGGGAGCTGTTTTTT.